A single sample gave rise to the 18 T cell receptor beta chains below, sequenced in a study of molecular identifiers for immune sequencing clone quantification. MiXCR was run by TCRdb on the PCR reads, yielding one entry per CDR3 protein. This sample has about 640,000 distinct CDR3 sequences, with 20% found just once. The specimen was naive CD8+ T cells from blood, with Jurkat cell RNA spiked in. Subset indicated: FACS-sorted CD8+CD4-CCR7+CD45RA+ naive T cells. These receptors came from a human donor in good health. Some libraries in this study had Jurkat cell RNA spiked in.

J is TRBJ2-5 and V is TRBV6-5; the match to TRBD2 covers 7 bases. The CDR3 length is 13 residues. V lost 2 bases, J lost 9 bases, and 6 bases stayed unmatched. Per germline, CDR1 MNHEY and CDR2 SVGAGI. This chain's CDR3 is CASSYGGGGAQYF. CDR3 DNA: TGTGCCAGCAGTTACGGGGGTGGGGGGGCCCAGTACTTC.

This clonotype was observed at least ten times. The chain has TRBV7-9 and TRBJ1-1; 7 nucleotides align to TRBD1. Germline V gene lookup returns CDR1 SEHNR and CDR2 FQNEAQ (reference sequence). The V and J ends lost 5 bases and 4 bases, in that order; junction bases with no gene match: 10. The CDR3 has 15 amino acids. The DNA of the CDR3 is TGTGCCAGCAGCGTACACACAGGGGTTGGCACTGAAGCTTTCTTT. Translating it yields CASSVHTGVGTEAFF.

In this sample, this clonotype turned up many times. The chain recombines TRBV6-5 with TRBJ2-3; 12 bases match TRBD2. Germline V gives CDR1 MNHEY, CDR2 SVGAGI. CDR3 length equals 16 residues. Trimming at V came to 6 bases and at J to 4 bases, leaving 8 bases not matched to a gene. The CDR3 is CASSNLAGGSADTQYF. For the CDR3, the DNA is TGTGCCAGCAGCAACCTAGCGGGAGGGAGCGCAGATACGCAGTATTTT.

The chain links TRBV5-5 to TRBJ2-2; tentatively, D is TRBD2 (5 bases). The germline V and J ends were trimmed by 2 bases and 7 bases, with 9 bases remaining between them. The CDR3 loop spans 13 amino acids. Germline V lookup: CDR1 SGHKS, CDR2 YYEKEE (reference sequence). The CDR3 here is CASSFGLGGELFF. The CDR3 nucleotides read TGTGCCAGCAGCTTCGGACTGGGCGGGGAGCTGTTTTTT. The full variable domain, completed using reference TRBV5-5 and TRBJ2-2, is DAGVTQSPTHLIKTRGQQVTLRCSPISGHKSVSWYQQVLGQGPQFIFQYYEKEERGRGNFPDRFSARQFPNYSSELNVNALLLGDSALYLCASSFGLGGELFFGEGSRLTVL.

At least ten counts were recorded for this clonotype. The chain is built from TRBV12-3 or TRBV12-4 and TRBJ2-5; D assignment may be TRBD1 or TRBD2 (5 bases each). Between the trimmed V and J ends, which lost 1 base and 2 bases, there was a span of 14 bases. The CDR3 has 16 amino acids. CDR3 coding DNA: TGTGCCAGCAGTTTAGAATGGGACGGGGCTCAAGAGACCCAGTACTTC. This encodes CASSLEWDGAQETQYF.

This clonotype was detected ten times or more. The chain employs TRBV7-9 and TRBJ2-2, with 9 positions matching TRBD1. This CDR3 is 15 amino acids long. Looked up from germline, CDR1 is SEHNR and CDR2 is FQNEAQ (reference sequence). V was clipped by 7 bases and J by 6 bases; unmatched bases: 9. In DNA form, the CDR3 reads TGTGCCAGCACCAGGGGGGACAGGGTCTCCGGGGAGCTGTTTTTT. Its translation: CASTRGDRVSGELFF.

In the case of this clonotype: A read error is possible here, since a much larger clone lies one base away. The rearrangement joins TRBV7-3 to TRBJ2-2; TRBD2 might be the D (6 bases). CDR1 is SGHTA and CDR2 is FQGTGA in the germline V gene. The CDR3 is 13 amino acids. The DNA of the CDR3 is TGTGCCAGCAGCTTAGGGGGGTCCGGGGAGCTGCTTTTT. It specifies CASSLGGSGELLF. Full variable domain (missing parts from reference TRBV7-3 and TRBJ2-2): GAGVSQTPSNKVTEKGKYVELRCDPISGHTALYWYRQSLGQGPEFLIYFQGTGAADDSGLPNDRFFAVRPEGSVSTLKIQRTERGDSAVYLCASSLGGSGELLFGEGSRLTVL.

The chain employs TRBV7-9 and TRBJ2-3, with a possible D match to TRBD2 (6 bases). This CDR3 has 16 amino acids. The V end was cut by 6 bases, the J end by 1 base, with 17 bases between. Germline CDR1 is SEHNR and CDR2 is FQNEAQ (reference sequence). CDR3 coding DNA: TGTGCCAGCAGTCCAACCCCAGGGACTGGCACAGATACGCAGTATTTT. Translation gives CASSPTPGTGTDTQYF.

This rearrangement joins TRBV6-5 to TRBJ1-1, with a tentative D call TRBD1 (6 bases). The CDR3 is 13 residues long. The V gene's germline CDR1 is MNHEY and CDR2 SVGAGI. V dropped 0 bases and J dropped 7 bases, with 9 bases sitting between them. Written as DNA, the CDR3 is TGTGCCAGCAGTTACTCCAGGACAGTTGAAGCTTTCTTT. This translates into CASSYSRTVEAFF.

This clonotype was recorded once. The CDR3 does not end in the conserved phenylalanine or tryptophan, so this is likely a read error. The V and J genes are TRBV20-1 and TRBJ2-5; D possibly corresponds to TRBD2 (5 bases). V gave up 6 bases and J gave up 5 bases, with 16 bases separating them. Germline loops: CDR1 DFQATT, CDR2 SNEGSKA (reference sequence). The CDR3 has 13 amino acids. CDR3 in amino acids: CSAKTSLAETQYL. CDR3 DNA sequence: TGCAGTGCCAAAACTAGTTTGGCGGAGACCCAGTACCTC.

This clonotype was recorded at least ten times. The J gene is TRBJ2-4, the V gene TRBV7-9; D gene uncertain. The CDR3 extends over 13 amino acids. With 0 bases removed from V and 9 bases from J, the gap between germline ends came to 9 bases. Germline assignment: CDR1 SEHNR and CDR2 FQNEAQ (reference sequence). The CDR3 is CASSLADSIIQYF. CDR3 nucleotide sequence: TGTGCCAGCAGCTTAGCAGATTCCATCATTCAGTACTTC.

In its sample, this clonotype was seen many times. DNA of the CDR3: TGTGCCAGCAGCCCCGTTTCCGCAACAGATACGCAGTATTTT. It translates to CASSPVSATDTQYF. V is TRBV7-9 and J is TRBJ2-3; D uncertain. From germline, CDR1 is SEHNR and CDR2 FQNEAQ (reference sequence). Between the trimmed V and J ends, which lost 5 bases and 3 bases, there was a span of 12 bases. CDR3 length: 14 residues.

As regards this clonotype: Germline is not matched at one junction end, which may reflect a read error. The rearrangement links TRBV4-3 to TRBJ2-2, with 7 bases lining up with TRBD1. CDR1 is LGHNA, CDR2 YSLEER, per germline. The CDR3 totals 15 residues. CDR3 amino acids: CASGQGTVNTGELFF. Here the CDR3 DNA reads TGCGCCAGCGGCCAAGGGACAGTAAACACCGGGGAGCTGTTTTTT.

The sample holds many counts of this clonotype. The CDR3 DNA reads TGCAGCGTTGTGGCAAACGTCGAAAATGTCGTGAACACTGAAGCTTTCTTT. Translation gives CSVVANVENVVNTEAFF. The chain joins TRBV29-1 to TRBJ1-1; D unclear. V dropped 4 bases and J dropped 0 bases, with 21 bases sitting between them. CDR1 and CDR2 (germline): SQVTM, ANQGSEA. The CDR3 contains 17 residues.

This clonotype was observed many times. The chain uses TRBV6-5 and TRBJ2-7; tentative D call: TRBD2 (5 bases). Trimming shortened V by 6 bases and J by 0 bases, and 12 bases separated the two germline ends. The CDR3 totals 14 residues. Germline loops: CDR1 MNHEY, CDR2 SVGAGI. The CDR3: CASSLGVPSYEQYF. The CDR3 DNA sequence: TGTGCCAGCAGCCTCGGGGTGCCCTCCTACGAGCAGTACTTC.

As regards this clonotype: Being one base from a much bigger clone, this may be a read error. The V gene is TRBV27, the J gene TRBJ2-7; D remains ambiguous. CDR3 length: 14 amino acids. In germline, CDR1 is MNHEY, CDR2 SMNVEV (reference sequence). The CDR3 protein is CAGSLRRSSYEQYF. The DNA for the CDR3 is TGTGCCGGCAGTTTAAGAAGGAGCTCCTACGAGCAGTACTTC.

Regarding this clonotype: This clone may be a read error of a much larger clone one base away. The chain links TRBV20-1 to TRBJ2-7; 12 bases fit TRBD2. From germline, CDR1 is DFQATT and CDR2 SNEGSKA (reference sequence). The ends lost 3 bases at V and 9 bases at J; junction bases unmatched: 15. This CDR3 has 16 residues. This CDR3 reads CSASLPSGRALGGQYF. DNA for the CDR3: TGCAGTGCTAGCCTGCCTAGCGGGAGGGCCTTGGGTGGGCAGTACTTC.

There are a few counts of this clonotype. This chain links TRBV11-3 with TRBJ2-2, with D uncertain. The CDR3 contains 14 residues. The germline gives CDR1 SGHNT, CDR2 YENEEA. Trimming cost V 0 bases and J 5 bases, with 7 bases left between them. The CDR3: CASSLEFATGELFF. CDR3 DNA: TGTGCCAGCAGCTTAGAATTCGCAACCGGGGAGCTGTTTTTT. The full variable domain, rest sourced from reference TRBV11-3 and TRBJ2-2, is EAGVVQSPRYKIIEKKQPVAFWCNPISGHNTLYWYLQNLGQGPELLIRYENEEAVDDSQLPKDRFSAERLKGVDSTLKIQPAELGDSAVYLCASSLEFATGELFFGEGSRLTVL.